These 6 T cell receptor beta chains were sequenced from one sample in a study of T cell clonotyping in hematopoietic cell transplantation. TCRdb's table, derived via immunoSEQ multiplex PCR, lists solely in-frame clones and lacks some. The table records 4,900 or so clones, approximately 25% of them present only once. Source: peripheral blood mononuclear cells, taken 180 days after allogeneic stem cell transplant. These receptors all stem from a male patient aged 35-50 years who had an allogeneic stem cell transplant from an unrelated donor, so the T cells may come from the graft donor. Some clones in this sample may be carry-over from other donors' samples.

This clone has only a few counts. V usage is TRBV19 and J usage is TRBJ2-7; 10 nucleotides line up with TRBD1. The CDR3 length is 14 residues. Germline CDR1 LNHDA, CDR2 SQIVND (reference sequence). The junction had 6 bases not matched to a gene; V was cut back by 8 bases and J by 2 bases. For the CDR3, the DNA is TGTGCCAGTGGGGAGGGGACAGGGGCCTACGAGCAGTACTTC. Amino acids: CASGEGTGAYEQYF. Together with reference TRBV19 and TRBJ2-7, the CDR3 gives the full variable domain: DGGITQSPKYLFRKEGQNVTLSCEQNLNHDAMYWYRQDPGQGLRLIYYSQIVNDFQKGDIAEGYSVSREKKESFPLTVTSAQKNPTAFYLCASGEGTGAYEQYFGPGTRLTVT.

The chain combines TRBV30 with TRBJ1-1, with a possible D match to TRBD1 (6 bases). Germline CDR1 reads GTSNPN; CDR2 reads SVGIG (reference sequence). The CDR3 totals 14 residues. Deletions cut 0 bases from V and 8 bases from J, with 16 bases between. The DNA of the CDR3 is TGTGCCTGGAGTGTGTCGGGGGGCGGAGACGAAGCTTTCTTT. Translated, it gives CAWSVSGGGDEAFF.

The CDR3 loop is CASSQDREGAENNEQFF. The CDR3 nucleotides read TGTGCCAGCAGCCAAGATCGCGAGGGGGCCGAGAACAATGAGCAGTTCTTC. V is TRBV4-2 and J is TRBJ2-1; 7 bases fit TRBD1. The germline gives CDR1 LGHNA, CDR2 YNFKEQ. The V segment lost 0 bases and the J segment 5 bases; nucleotides outside the gene matches: 10. The CDR3 contains 17 residues.

The chain couples TRBV4-3 to TRBJ1-2; 7 nucleotides match TRBD1. Germline V gene data show CDR1 as LGHNA and CDR2 as YSLEER. The CDR3 extends over 15 amino acids. Trimming cost V 3 bases and J 5 bases; bases outside gene matches: 9. CDR3 region: CASSQEGTAEYGYTF. As DNA, the CDR3 is TGCGCCAGCAGCCAGGAAGGGACAGCCGAATATGGCTACACCTTC.

This clone was seen a few times. The chain employs TRBV7-2 and TRBJ1-2, with D uncertain. The V gene's germline CDR1 is SGHTA and CDR2 FQGNSA. The CDR3 has 12 residues. The V and J ends lost 3 bases and 4 bases respectively, with 6 bases between them. Here the CDR3 DNA reads TGTGCCAGCAGCTTTGACCTCTATGGCTACACCTTC. The encoded protein is CASSFDLYGYTF.

V usage is TRBV29-1 and J usage is TRBJ1-2; possibly TRBD1 for D (5 bases). This CDR3 region has 13 residues. Germline assignment: CDR1 SQVTM and CDR2 ANQGSEA. Deletions cut 2 bases from V and 4 bases from J, with 11 bases between. The CDR3 spells CSVERGRLYGYTF. The CDR3 coding sequence is TGCAGCGTTGAACGGGGACGGCTCTATGGCTACACCTTC.